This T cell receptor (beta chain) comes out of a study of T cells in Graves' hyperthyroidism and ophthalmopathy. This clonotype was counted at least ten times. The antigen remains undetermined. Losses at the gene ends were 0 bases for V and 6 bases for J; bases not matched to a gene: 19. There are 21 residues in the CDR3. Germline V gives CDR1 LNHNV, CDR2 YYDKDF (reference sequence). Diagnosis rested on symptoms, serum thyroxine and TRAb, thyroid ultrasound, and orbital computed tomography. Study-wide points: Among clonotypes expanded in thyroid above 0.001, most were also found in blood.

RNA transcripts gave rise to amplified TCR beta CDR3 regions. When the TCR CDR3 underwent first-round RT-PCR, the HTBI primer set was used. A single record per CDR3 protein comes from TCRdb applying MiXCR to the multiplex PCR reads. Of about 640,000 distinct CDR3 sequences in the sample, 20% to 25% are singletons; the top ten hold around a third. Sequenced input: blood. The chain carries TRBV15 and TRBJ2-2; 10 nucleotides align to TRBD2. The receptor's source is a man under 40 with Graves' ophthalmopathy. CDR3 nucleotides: TGTGCCACCAGCAGAGACATGGGACCAGCGGGAGGGCCTTCACACGCCGGGGAGCTGTTTTTT. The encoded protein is CATSRDMGPAGGPSHAGELFF. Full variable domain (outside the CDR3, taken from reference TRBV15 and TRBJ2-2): DAMVIQNPRYQVTQFGKPVTLSCSQTLNHNVMYWYQQKSSQAPKLLFHYYDKDFNNEADTPDNFQSRRPNTSFCFLDIRSPGLGDTAMYLCATSRDMGPAGGPSHAGELFFGEGSRLTVL.